The 6 T cell receptor beta chains below all came from one sample that was sequenced in a study of PD-L1 blockade in urothelial cancer. Sequencing was performed with immunoSEQ multiplex PCR; in TCRdb, only in-frame clones are kept and a portion is missing. The table includes more than 90,000 clones, around 90% detected once. This sample's time point: peripheral blood 6 weeks after treatment start. The material sequenced was PBMCs, taken around atezolizumab (anti-PD-L1) treatment. These receptors were taken from a man between 60 and 75 years old with urothelial cancer.

The gene calls are TRBV7-2 and TRBJ2-1; D remains unclear. Germline loops: CDR1 SGHTA, CDR2 FQGNSA. The V and J ends lost 1 base and 5 bases respectively, with 6 bases between them. The CDR3 length is 13 residues. DNA for the CDR3: TGTGCCAGCAGCTTAGGCCAGGACAATGAGCAGTTCTTC. Protein product: CASSLGQDNEQFF.

The CDR3 sequence is CASRRLAGGSTDTQYF. The CDR3 DNA sequence: TGTGCCAGCAGACGACTAGCGGGAGGGAGCACAGATACGCAGTATTTT. This chain joins TRBV5-5 and TRBJ2-3, with TRBD2 matching over 14 bases. CDR3 length: 16 amino acids. J gave up 0 bases and V 5 bases, and 2 bases lay outside the gene matches. Germline-derived CDR1 and CDR2 are SGHKS and YYEKEE (reference sequence).

The chain combines TRBV7-9 with TRBJ2-7; TRBD2 matches 7 bases. This CDR3 has 14 amino acids. Trimming cost V 3 bases and J 2 bases; bases outside gene matches: 4. In germline, CDR1 is SEHNR, CDR2 FQNEAQ (reference sequence). CDR3 nucleotides: TGTGCCAGCAGCTTGGGGAGCGGGGCCTACGAGCAGTACTTC. Its protein is CASSLGSGAYEQYF. Using reference TRBV7-9 and TRBJ2-7 for the parts outside the CDR3, the full variable domain is DTGVSQNPRHKITKRGQNVTFRCDPISEHNRLYWYRQTLGQGPEFLTYFQNEAQLEKSRLLSDRFSAERPKGSFSTLEIQRTEQGDSAMYLCASSLGSGAYEQYFGPGTRLTVT.

This chain uses TRBV28 with TRBJ2-3; 7 nucleotides agree with TRBD2. The CDR3 loop spans 14 amino acids. V shed 5 bases and J 6 bases; nucleotides not matched to a gene: 8. The germline V gene encodes CDR1 MDHEN and CDR2 SYDVKM. The DNA of the CDR3 is TGTGCCAGCAGTCACAGGATTAGCGGGGATACGCAGTATTTT. Its protein product is CASSHRISGDTQYF.

This clone was seen once. This chain links TRBV27 with TRBJ2-1; D ambiguous. V lost 2 bases, J lost 4 bases, and 12 bases lay in between. CDR1 MNHEY and CDR2 SMNVEV come from the germline V gene (reference sequence). The CDR3 totals 15 residues. CDR3 nucleotide sequence: TGTGCCAGCAGTTTAGCCAATACAATATACAATGAGCAGTTCTTC. This translates into CASSLANTIYNEQFF.

This clone has just one count. V and J are TRBV4-1 and TRBJ2-7; TRBD2 matches at 15 bases. CDR3 length: 17 residues. Germline V gene lookup returns CDR1 MGHRA and CDR2 YSYEKL. Trimming cost V 0 bases and J 5 bases; bases outside gene matches: 5. CDR3 in amino acids: CASSQERTSGRVNEQYF. CDR3 bases: TGCGCCAGCAGCCAAGAACGGACTAGCGGGAGGGTGAACGAGCAGTACTTC.